This section outlines one T cell receptor (beta chain) sequence together with its context. What it binds is unknown. Read coverage stops 3 residues before the CDR3 terminus; the germline J gene supplies the remainder. MY09/MY11 PCR detected cervical HPV DNA; dot-blot assigned genotypes. Germline assignment: CDR1 SGHRS and CDR2 YFSETQ. The CDR3 contains 15 residues. The V end lost 4 bases, the J end lost 8 bases, and 20 bases lay between the germline ends. This specimen comes from a study of T cells in women clearing cervical HPV infection. Study observations and caveats: TRBV6-7 relative abundance averaged roughly 0.1% in cases and 0.16% in controls. Repertoire richness, not evenness, was significantly elevated in CIN3+ cases versus controls.

Data came from immunoSEQ multiplex PCR; TCRdb stores just in-frame clones and leaves some out. This listing includes 40,000 or so clones. Sequenced material: blood buffy coat. The receptor was derived from a woman aged 18-70 years with a cervical HPV16 infection that either progressed to CIN3+ or cleared (not recorded which). This chain uses TRBV5-1 with TRBJ2-3; D perhaps matches TRBD2 (6 bases). The CDR3 DNA, read in part, is TGCGCCAGCAGCGCCGGCCTAACTAGCCGAGGTACG. It is translated as CASSAGLTSRGT. The whole CDR3 reads CASSAGLTSRGTQYF. The whole variable domain, remainder taken from reference TRBV5-1 and TRBJ2-3, is KAGVTQTPRYLIKTRGQQVTLSCSPISGHRSVSWYQQTPGQGLQFLFEYFSETQRNKGNFPGRFSGRQFSNSRSEMNVSTLELGDSALYLCASSAGLTSRGTQYFGPGTRLTVL.